The 19 T cell receptor beta chains below come from one sample, sequenced in a study of T cells in Graves' hyperthyroidism and ophthalmopathy. Amplification yielded TCR beta CDR3 regions, with RNA transcripts as the source. The study used the HTBI primer set for a first-round RT-PCR of the TCR CDR3. MiXCR was run by TCRdb on the multiplex PCR reads, yielding one entry per CDR3 protein. The sample has about 760,000 distinct CDR3 sequences; around 40% are singletons. The sequenced sample was blood. The receptors were sampled from a woman aged 40 to 50 with Graves' hyperthyroidism.

This clonotype was counted ten times or more. The V call is TRBV9, the J call TRBJ1-4, with D maybe TRBD1 (5 bases). V lost 0 bases and J lost 14, with 11 bases in between. The CDR3 runs 12 residues. CDR1 SGDLS and CDR2 YYNGEE come from the germline V gene. In nucleotides, the CDR3 is TGTGCCAGCAGCGTAGAAGATGGGGCCCTGTTTTTT. As protein: CASSVEDGALFF.

The chain combines TRBV5-1 with TRBJ2-2, with D tentatively TRBD2 (5 bases). Trimming removed 4 bases from V and 1 base from J, with 17 bases in between. The CDR3 loop spans 17 amino acids. Germline values: CDR1 SGHRS, CDR2 YFSETQ. The CDR3 coding sequence is TGCGCCAGCAGCCAAGTTTTGTCCCGGGGGAACACCGGGGAGCTGTTTTTT. This translates into CASSQVLSRGNTGELFF. The full variable domain, its missing parts supplied by reference TRBV5-1 and TRBJ2-2, is KAGVTQTPRYLIKTRGQQVTLSCSPISGHRSVSWYQQTPGQGLQFLFEYFSETQRNKGNFPGRFSGRQFSNSRSEMNVSTLELGDSALYLCASSQVLSRGNTGELFFGEGSRLTVL.

With respect to this clonotype: A much more abundant neighbour one base away suggests this may be a read error. The gene calls are TRBV29-1 and TRBJ1-2, with unresolved D. Germline V gene sequence: CDR1 SQVTM, CDR2 ANQGSEA. The CDR3 extends over 12 amino acids. In nucleotides, the CDR3 is TGCAGCGTTGACGACGGAATCTATGGCTTCACCTTC. This sequence encodes CSVDDGIYGFTF.

In its sample, this clonotype was seen many times. The rearrangement links TRBV10-3 to TRBJ1-6; D remains ambiguous. Germline V gives CDR1 ENHRY, CDR2 SYGVKD. The V gene lost 6 bases and the J gene lost 10 bases, with 13 bases spanning the gap. The CDR3 consists of 13 residues. The CDR3 DNA reads as TGTGCCATCAGCACAGAAAACCGATCACCCCTCCACTTT. This translates into CAISTENRSPLHF.

V is TRBV19 and J is TRBJ1-1; weak D call: TRBD1 (6 bases). V was trimmed by 7 bases and J by 4 bases, leaving 16 bases between them. The CDR3 is 14 amino acids. Per germline, CDR1 LNHDA and CDR2 SQIVND (reference sequence). CDR3 region: CASIPDRWGTEAFF. DNA of the CDR3: TGTGCCAGTATCCCGGACAGATGGGGCACTGAAGCTTTCTTT.

This clonotype was counted a few times. The V and J genes are TRBV4-3 and TRBJ1-1; 7 bases map to TRBD1. The CDR3 has 14 residues. Germline V gene lookup returns CDR1 LGHNA and CDR2 YSLEER. V trimming: 0 bases; J trimming: 11 bases; junction bases outside the gene matches: 9. The CDR3 DNA follows: TGCGCCAGCAGCCAAGACAATACAGGGGCCGAGGCTTTCTTT. Translated, it gives CASSQDNTGAEAFF.

In this sample, this clonotype turned up many times. The V call is TRBV10-3, the J call TRBJ2-7, with TRBD1 identical over 8 bases. Germline V lookup: CDR1 ENHRY, CDR2 SYGVKD. CDR3 length equals 12 residues. Trimming took 7 bases from V and 6 from J; bases not matched to a gene: 5. The DNA of the CDR3 is TGTGCCATCACCGGACAGGGCGGCGAGCAGTACTTC. Residues: CAITGQGGEQYF.

This sequence joins TRBV9 and TRBJ2-7; TRBD2 matches at 10 bases. Losses at the gene ends were 2 bases for V and 5 bases for J; bases not matched to a gene: 10. The CDR3 contains 16 residues. CDR1 SGDLS and CDR2 YYNGEE come from the germline V gene. This chain's CDR3 is CASSVSIAGGSHEQYF. The CDR3 DNA reads TGTGCCAGCAGCGTTTCAATAGCGGGGGGTAGTCACGAGCAGTACTTC. Full variable domain (remainder filled in from reference TRBV9 and TRBJ2-7): DSGVTQTPKHLITATGQRVTLRCSPRSGDLSVYWYQQSLDQGLQFLIQYYNGEERAKGNILERFSAQQFPDLHSELNLSSLELGDSALYFCASSVSIAGGSHEQYFGPGTRLTVT.

This clonotype was picked up many times. V is TRBV10-3 and J is TRBJ2-7; D call uncertain. V was cut by 2 bases and J by 3 bases, with 8 bases left in between. Per germline, CDR1 ENHRY and CDR2 SYGVKD. The CDR3 extends over 13 amino acids. As DNA, the CDR3 is TGTGCCATCAGTGAGGGGTCCGACTACGAGCAGTACTTC. It specifies CAISEGSDYEQYF.

The chain recombines TRBV12-3 or TRBV12-4 with TRBJ1-3, with D hard to call. With 3 bases removed from V and 0 bases from J, the gap between germline ends came to 15 bases. The CDR3 runs 17 residues. CDR3 region: CASSFSEGYFSGNTIYF. CDR3 nucleotide sequence: TGTGCCAGCAGTTTTTCTGAAGGGTACTTCTCTGGAAACACCATATATTTT.

Only a few counts were recorded for this clonotype. Here the CDR3 DNA reads TGTGCCAGCAGTCCCGGGACAGGGCAACATAAACTGTTTTTT. This encodes CASSPGTGQHKLFF. The chain carries TRBV6-5 and TRBJ1-4, with 9 bases matching TRBD1. This CDR3 has 14 residues. V was clipped by 5 bases and J by 11 bases; unmatched bases: 9. Per the germline V gene, CDR1 is MNHEY and CDR2 is SVGAGI.

The V gene is TRBV19, the J gene TRBJ1-5; D is uncertain. The CDR3 length is 15 residues. Trimming stripped 3 bases from V and 11 bases from J, with 20 bases between. Looked up from germline, CDR1 is LNHDA and CDR2 is SQIVND (reference sequence). CDR3: CASSMEGNVQETQHF. CDR3 sequence (DNA): TGTGCCAGTAGTATGGAGGGCAATGTTCAAGAGACCCAGCATTTT.

On this clonotype: One end of the junction fails to match germline, which may point to a read error. V and J are TRBV7-2 and TRBJ1-5, with D perhaps matching TRBD1 (5 bases). Germline V CDR1 and CDR2: SGHTA, FQGNSA. The CDR3 sequence is 15 residues long. CDR3 bases: TGTGCCAGCAGCTTAGTGGCCCAGGGCAATCAGTCCCAGCATTTT. Amino acids: CASSLVAQGNQSQHF.

In its sample, this clonotype was seen many times. The chain uses TRBV20-1 and TRBJ2-7; 8 bases align to TRBD1. Germline assignment: CDR1 DFQATT and CDR2 SNEGSKA (reference sequence). V was pared by 3 bases and J by 1 base, with 5 bases of the junction left unmatched. The CDR3 is 14 amino acids. For the CDR3, the DNA is TGCAGTGCTAGTCGCCAGGGGGCATCCTACGAGCAGTACTTC. Its protein product is CSASRQGASYEQYF.

This clonotype was recorded many times. V gene TRBV4-3 combines with J gene TRBJ1-2; 7 bases agree with TRBD1. The V segment lost 1 base and the J segment 8 bases; nucleotides outside the gene matches: 7. Germline V gene lookup returns CDR1 LGHNA and CDR2 YSLEER. The CDR3 is 14 amino acids. The CDR3 here is CASSQGQGGEGYTF. The DNA for the CDR3 is TGCGCCAGCAGCCAAGGACAGGGCGGAGAGGGCTACACCTTC.

The sample holds many counts of this clonotype. The rearrangement links TRBV7-9 to TRBJ2-7; D is unclear. This CDR3 has 15 residues. Trimming removed 5 bases at V and 2 bases at J, with 16 bases between. The germline V gene has CDR1 SEHNR and CDR2 FQNEAQ (reference sequence). Here the CDR3 reads CASSPFSPKTYEQYF. CDR3 in DNA: TGTGCCAGCAGCCCGTTCTCCCCGAAGACCTACGAGCAGTACTTC.

The rearrangement uses TRBV29-1 and TRBJ1-2; TRBD1 matches 7 bases. The CDR3 is 15 amino acids. Germline CDR1 SQVTM, CDR2 ANQGSEA. J lost 7 bases, V lost 6 bases, and 17 bases had no gene match. CDR3 region: CSVSTFTQGESGYTF. Written as DNA, the CDR3 is TGCAGCGTCTCGACCTTTACCCAGGGGGAAAGTGGCTACACCTTC.

Comments on this clonotype: This sequence may be a read error, since a much larger clone differs from it by one base. The rearrangement joins TRBV5-5 to TRBJ1-6; D is uncertain. Germline lookup yields CDR1 SGHKS and CDR2 YYEKEE (reference sequence). The CDR3 totals 14 residues. The CDR3 DNA reads as TGCGCCAGCAGCCGAGATCAGGAGGATTCACCCCTCCACTTT. It specifies CASSRDQEDSPLHF.

This clonotype was detected ten times or more. CDR3 sequence: CASNNREDTEAFF. The CDR3 DNA is TGTGCCAGCAACAACAGGGAGGACACTGAAGCTTTCTTT. This sequence joins TRBV7-9 and TRBJ1-1, with a possible D match to TRBD1 (6 bases). The V gene lost 7 bases and the J gene lost 3 bases, with 12 bases spanning the gap. CDR3 size: 13 residues. The germline V gene encodes CDR1 SEHNR and CDR2 FQNEAQ (reference sequence).